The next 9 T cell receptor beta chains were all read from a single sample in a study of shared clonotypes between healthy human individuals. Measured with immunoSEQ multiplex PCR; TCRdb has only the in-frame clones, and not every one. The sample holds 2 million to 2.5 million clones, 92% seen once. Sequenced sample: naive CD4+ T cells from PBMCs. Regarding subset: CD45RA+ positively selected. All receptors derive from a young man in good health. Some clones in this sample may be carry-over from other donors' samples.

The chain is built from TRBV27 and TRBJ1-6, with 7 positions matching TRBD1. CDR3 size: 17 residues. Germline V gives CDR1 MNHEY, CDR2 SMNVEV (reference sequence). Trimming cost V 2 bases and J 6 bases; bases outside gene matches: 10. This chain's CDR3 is CASSLRRVGQVNSPLHF. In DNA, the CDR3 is TGTGCCAGCAGTTTAAGGCGGGTCGGACAGGTTAATTCACCCCTCCACTTT.

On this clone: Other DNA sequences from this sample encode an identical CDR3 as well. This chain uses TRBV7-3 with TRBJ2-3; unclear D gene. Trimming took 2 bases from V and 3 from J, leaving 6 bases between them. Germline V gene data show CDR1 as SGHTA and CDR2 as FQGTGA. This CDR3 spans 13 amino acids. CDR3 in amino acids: CASSLSRTDTQYF. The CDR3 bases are TGTGCCAGCAGCTTATCACGTACAGATACGCAGTATTTT.

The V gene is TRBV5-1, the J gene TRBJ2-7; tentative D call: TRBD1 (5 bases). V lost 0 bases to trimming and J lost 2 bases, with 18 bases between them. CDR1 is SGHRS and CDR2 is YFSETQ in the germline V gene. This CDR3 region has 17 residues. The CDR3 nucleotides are TGCGCCAGCAGCTTGGCCGGATGGGGCTTCAGCACCTACGAGCAGTACTTC. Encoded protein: CASSLAGWGFSTYEQYF.

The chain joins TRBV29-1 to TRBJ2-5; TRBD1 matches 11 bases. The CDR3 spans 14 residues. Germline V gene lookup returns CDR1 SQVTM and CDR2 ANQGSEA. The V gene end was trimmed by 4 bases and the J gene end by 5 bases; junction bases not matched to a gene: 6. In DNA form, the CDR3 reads TGCAGCGTTGCACGGGACAGGGGGTACGAGACCCAGTACTTC. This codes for CSVARDRGYETQYF.

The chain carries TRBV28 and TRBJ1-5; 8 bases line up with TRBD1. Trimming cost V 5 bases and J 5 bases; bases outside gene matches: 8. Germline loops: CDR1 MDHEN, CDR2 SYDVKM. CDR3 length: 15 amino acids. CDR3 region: CASSRGQVRYQPQHF. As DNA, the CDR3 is TGTGCCAGCAGTAGGGGACAGGTGAGATATCAGCCCCAGCATTTT.

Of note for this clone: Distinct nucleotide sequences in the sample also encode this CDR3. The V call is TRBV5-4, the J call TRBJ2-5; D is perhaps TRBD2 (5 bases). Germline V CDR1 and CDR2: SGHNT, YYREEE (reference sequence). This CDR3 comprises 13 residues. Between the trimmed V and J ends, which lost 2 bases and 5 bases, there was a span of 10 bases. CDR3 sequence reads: CASSLAGKETQYF. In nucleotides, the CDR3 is TGTGCCAGCAGCTTAGCCGGGAAGGAGACCCAGTACTTC.

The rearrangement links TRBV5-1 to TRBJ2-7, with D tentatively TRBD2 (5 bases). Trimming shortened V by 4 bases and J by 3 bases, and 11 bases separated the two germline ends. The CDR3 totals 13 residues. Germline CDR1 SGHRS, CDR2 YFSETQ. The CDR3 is CASSPSEGYEQYF. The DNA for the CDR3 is TGCGCCAGCAGCCCCTCCGAGGGCTACGAGCAGTACTTC.

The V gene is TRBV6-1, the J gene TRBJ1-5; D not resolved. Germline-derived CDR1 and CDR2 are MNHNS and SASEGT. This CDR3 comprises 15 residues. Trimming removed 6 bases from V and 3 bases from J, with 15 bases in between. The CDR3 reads CASRKGMGNNQPQHF. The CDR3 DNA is TGTGCCAGCAGAAAAGGGATGGGGAACAATCAGCCCCAGCATTTT.

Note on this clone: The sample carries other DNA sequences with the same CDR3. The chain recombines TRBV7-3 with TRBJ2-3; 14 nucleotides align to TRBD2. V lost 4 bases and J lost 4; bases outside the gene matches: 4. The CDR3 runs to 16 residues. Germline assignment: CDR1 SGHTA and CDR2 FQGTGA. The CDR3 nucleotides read TGTGCCAGCAGCTCCCGACTAGCGGGAGGGCCAGATACGCAGTATTTT. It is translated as CASSSRLAGGPDTQYF.